The 23 T cell receptor beta chains listed next were all sequenced from one sample in a study of blood T cell dynamics during melanoma immunotherapy (dated by TCRdb to the early 2020s). Explained via the paper, the time point label denotes: week 3, after first cycle of checkpoint inhibitor. Library method: the immunoSEQ multiplex PCR assay. TCRdb took over this immuneACCESS table, retaining in-frame rearrangements with V and J assigned. Such tables are incomplete; in checked studies, under half of the missing clones stem from an unresolved V gene, and the remainder is unexplained. Counted in this sample were roughly 14,000 clones; roughly nine tenths of them appeared once. The ten top clones hold 6.5% to 9.5% of the sample. The material sequenced was blood, taken from a patient treated with checkpoint blockade. The source of these receptors is a human donor with melanoma.

The rearrangement joins TRBV7-2 to TRBJ1-2; no clear D gene. Germline lookup yields CDR1 SGHTA and CDR2 FQGNSA. The CDR3 contains 15 residues. V lost 1 base and J 0 bases, leaving 9 bases between the germline ends. This CDR3 is CASSLGKPANYGYTF. In nucleotides, the CDR3 is TGTGCCAGCAGCTTAGGGAAGCCGGCTAACTATGGCTACACCTTC. Filled out from reference TRBV7-2 and TRBJ1-2, the complete variable domain reads GAGVSQSPSNKVTEKGKDVELRCDPISGHTALYWYRQSLGQGLEFLIYFQGNSAPDKSGLPSDRFSAERTGGSVSTLTIQRTQQEDSAVYLCASSLGKPANYGYTFGSGTRLTVV.

The chain carries TRBV27 and TRBJ2-5, with D perhaps TRBD2 (7 bases). Trimming cost V 2 bases and J 1 base, with 11 bases left between them. This CDR3 is built from 15 residues. Germline CDR1 MNHEY, CDR2 SMNVEV (reference sequence). The CDR3 is CASSLTGRVQETQYF. CDR3 nucleotide sequence: TGTGCCAGCAGTTTAACAGGGAGGGTCCAAGAGACCCAGTACTTC.

This chain uses TRBV5-1 with TRBJ1-2; D is ambiguous. Per germline, CDR1 SGHRS and CDR2 YFSETQ. V lost 0 bases and J 1 base, leaving 7 bases between the germline ends. The CDR3 totals 14 residues. The CDR3 DNA reads TGCGCCAGCAGCTTGGGTTCCAGTAACTATGGCTACACCTTC. Translation gives CASSLGSSNYGYTF.

The chain couples TRBV9 to TRBJ1-5, with a weak D call TRBD1 (5 bases). Trimming pared 2 bases from V and 7 bases from J, leaving 16 bases between. Germline V CDR1 and CDR2: SGDLS, YYNGEE. This CDR3 is 15 amino acids long. The CDR3 here is CASSVGGLEGQPQHF. CDR3 in DNA: TGTGCCAGCAGCGTTGGGGGACTGGAGGGCCAGCCCCAGCATTTT.

The chain joins TRBV27 to TRBJ2-7; either TRBD1 or TRBD2 may supply D (6 bases each). Trimming pared 5 bases from V and 3 bases from J, leaving 14 bases between. The CDR3 spans 14 residues. Germline CDR1 is MNHEY and CDR2 is SMNVEV (reference sequence). For the CDR3, the DNA is TGTGCCAGCAGTGGTTATAAGGGGGGCTACGAGCAGTACTTC. Amino acid sequence: CASSGYKGGYEQYF.

The rearrangement joins TRBV11-2 to TRBJ2-7, with a weak D call TRBD1 (5 bases). The CDR3 covers 16 residues. Germline CDR1 and CDR2: SGHAT and FQNNGV. Trimming took 5 bases from V and 3 from J, leaving 20 bases between them. CDR3 loop: CASSRVGRGPHYEQYF. CDR3 in DNA: TGTGCCAGCAGCCGCGTGGGAAGGGGCCCACACTACGAGCAGTACTTC.

The V gene is TRBV28, the J gene TRBJ1-4; 7 bases align to TRBD1. Germline CDR1 and CDR2: MDHEN and SYDVKM. This CDR3 is 16 amino acids long. Germline trimming cut 4 bases from V and 0 bases from J; bases unmatched to any gene: 5. The CDR3 loop is CASSSPGGPTNEKLFF. DNA of the CDR3: TGTGCCAGCAGTTCGCCAGGGGGTCCAACTAATGAAAAACTGTTTTTT.

The chain joins TRBV5-1 to TRBJ1-1, with TRBD1 matching over 7 bases. The J segment lost 4 bases and the V segment lost 4 bases, leaving 4 bases of the junction unmatched. CDR1 is SGHRS, CDR2 YFSETQ, per germline. This CDR3 is built from 13 residues. For the CDR3, the DNA is TGCGCCAGCAGCCCAGGGGGGGCCACTGAAGCTTTCTTT. Encoded protein: CASSPGGATEAFF.

The sample holds one count of this clone. The rearrangement uses TRBV6-5 and TRBJ2-7; the D call may be TRBD1 or TRBD2 (5 bases each). CDR3 size: 13 residues. V dropped 2 bases and J dropped 7 bases, with 12 bases sitting between them. Per the germline V gene, CDR1 is MNHEY and CDR2 is SVGAGI. The CDR3, as DNA: TGTGCCAGCAGTTACCGGGACGACACTGAGCAGTACTTC. Protein product: CASSYRDDTEQYF.

The chain employs TRBV6-4 and TRBJ1-1; 8 bases match TRBD1. This CDR3 region has 13 residues. V lost 4 bases to trimming and J lost 4 bases; unmatched junction nucleotides: 2. Germline values: CDR1 MRHNA, CDR2 SNTAGT. CDR3 bases: TGTGCCAGCAGTGTACAGGGGGGCACTGAAGCTTTCTTT. As protein: CASSVQGGTEAFF.

The rearrangement uses TRBV6-5 and TRBJ2-1; 11 bases agree with TRBD2. The germline CDR1 and CDR2 sequences are MNHEY and SVGAGI. This CDR3 has 15 residues. The junction had 7 bases not matched to a gene; V was cut back by 7 bases and J by 5 bases. The CDR3 reads CASTKGTSGNNEQFF. CDR3 in DNA: TGTGCCAGCACTAAAGGGACTAGCGGAAACAATGAGCAGTTCTTC.

This chain uses TRBV4-3 with TRBJ1-2; no reliable D call. Trimming removed 4 bases from V and 1 base from J, with 13 bases in between. This CDR3 spans 15 amino acids. Germline loops: CDR1 LGHNA, CDR2 YSLEER. CDR3 nucleotides: TGCGCCAGCAGCCGGGATGCAACGATTAACTATGGCTACACCTTC. Protein product: CASSRDATINYGYTF.

The chain uses TRBV7-3 and TRBJ2-1; TRBD1 matches at 8 bases. The trim removed 2 bases at V and 2 bases at J, leaving 5 bases unmatched. Germline CDR1 is SGHTA and CDR2 is FQGTGA. CDR3 length: 16 amino acids. In DNA form, the CDR3 reads TGTGCCAGCAGCTTATATCAGGGGGCCCCCTACAATGAGCAGTTCTTC. It specifies CASSLYQGAPYNEQFF.

V gene TRBV27 combines with J gene TRBJ2-1, with 16 bases fitting TRBD2. The V segment lost 5 bases and the J segment 15 bases; nucleotides outside the gene matches: 10. The germline V gene encodes CDR1 MNHEY and CDR2 SMNVEV (reference sequence). The CDR3 totals 15 residues. DNA for the CDR3: TGTGCCAGCAGTCCCGGGACTAGCGGGAGGGCCTTTCGGTTCTTC. Protein sequence: CASSPGTSGRAFRFF.

This rearrangement joins TRBV6-1 to TRBJ1-1; D is undetermined. CDR1 is MNHNS, CDR2 SASEGT, per germline. With 8 bases removed from V and 4 bases from J, the gap between germline ends came to 17 bases. This CDR3 has 14 amino acids. The CDR3 here is CASHVGGALTEAFF. CDR3 in DNA: TGTGCCAGCCACGTCGGCGGAGCGCTCACTGAAGCTTTCTTT.

The DNA for the CDR3 is TGTGCCAGCAGCTTTCTTCTAGCGGGGAGAAGGGATACGCAGTATTTT. It encodes CASSFLLAGRRDTQYF. The chain combines TRBV7-2 with TRBJ2-3; 9 bases fit TRBD2. Germline V CDR1 and CDR2: SGHTA, FQGNSA. The CDR3 is 16 amino acids. The V gene end was trimmed by 3 bases and the J gene end by 6 bases; junction bases not matched to a gene: 10. Supplemented by reference TRBV7-2 and TRBJ2-3, the full variable domain reads GAGVSQSPSNKVTEKGKDVELRCDPISGHTALYWYRQSLGQGLEFLIYFQGNSAPDKSGLPSDRFSAERTGGSVSTLTIQRTQQEDSAVYLCASSFLLAGRRDTQYFGPGTRLTVL.

The J gene is TRBJ2-7, the V gene TRBV7-9; weak D call: TRBD1 (6 bases). The CDR3 has 15 amino acids. Germline CDR1 reads SEHNR; CDR2 reads FQNEAQ (reference sequence). Trimming shortened V by 3 bases and J by 0 bases, and 12 bases separated the two germline ends. The DNA for the CDR3 is TGTGCCAGCAGCTTGTCAGGGGTCGCCTCCTACGAGCAGTACTTC. This codes for CASSLSGVASYEQYF.

The chain has TRBV27 and TRBJ1-1; TRBD1 aligns across 9 bases. There are 13 residues in the CDR3. Germline-derived CDR1 and CDR2 are MNHEY and SMNVEV (reference sequence). V lost 5 bases and J lost 8; bases outside the gene matches: 6. CDR3 nucleotides: TGTGCCAGCAGTACGGGACAGGGAGTCGAAGCTTTCTTT. Translating gives CASSTGQGVEAFF.

This clone was observed a few times. The chain employs TRBV7-2 and TRBJ1-5; TRBD1 might be the D (6 bases). Trimming pared 0 bases from V and 7 bases from J, leaving 13 bases between. The CDR3 loop spans 15 amino acids. Looked up from germline, CDR1 is SGHTA and CDR2 is FQGNSA. CDR3 region: CASSLAFGGGQPQHF. DNA for the CDR3: TGTGCCAGCAGCTTAGCTTTTGGGGGCGGGCAGCCCCAGCATTTT.

The rearrangement uses TRBV7-9 and TRBJ2-1, with 10 bases matching TRBD2. Germline lookup yields CDR1 SEHNR and CDR2 FQNEAQ (reference sequence). CDR3 length: 17 residues. J was trimmed by 5 bases and V by 4 bases; bases with no gene match: 11. CDR3 in amino acids: CASSSLRTSGTHNEQFF. CDR3 sequence (DNA): TGTGCCAGCAGCTCCCTACGAACTAGCGGGACCCACAATGAGCAGTTCTTC.

The chain uses TRBV28 and TRBJ1-2, with D perhaps matching TRBD1 (5 bases). Germline CDR1 and CDR2: MDHEN and SYDVKM. V was cut by 3 bases and J by 4 bases, with 9 bases left in between. The CDR3 loop spans 13 amino acids. CDR3 nucleotides: TGTGCCAGCAGTTTTGGAGGGGTCTATGGCTACACCTTC. This encodes CASSFGGVYGYTF.

The V call is TRBV4-1, the J call TRBJ2-5; TRBD1 matches at 9 bases. CDR1 and CDR2 (germline): MGHRA, YSYEKL. This CDR3 comprises 17 residues. The V segment lost 1 base and the J segment 5 bases; nucleotides outside the gene matches: 11. The DNA for the CDR3 is TGCGCCAGCAGCCAAGCTTTTGTGGGACAGGGAAGGGAGACCCAGTACTTC. Amino acids: CASSQAFVGQGRETQYF.

This clone has only a few counts. The chain carries TRBV4-2 and TRBJ1-5, with a tentative D call TRBD1 (6 bases). Trimming stripped 0 bases from V and 6 bases from J, with 15 bases between. CDR3 length: 16 amino acids. Germline V gene data show CDR1 as LGHNA and CDR2 as YNFKEQ. In nucleotides, the CDR3 is TGTGCCAGCAGCCAAGAGTCCGGGGGCGCGGGTCAGCCCCAGCATTTT. It translates to CASSQESGGAGQPQHF.